The 27 T cell receptor beta chains below all came from one sample that was sequenced in a study of CD4 and CD8 cells across lung adenocarcinoma regions. A single record per CDR3 protein comes from TCRdb applying MiXCR to the PCR reads. The data hold some 10,000 distinct CDR3 sequences, with approximately 50% observed a single time. The sequencing sample was made of CD8+ T cells from the margin of a lung tumor. These TCRs come from a male donor with lung adenocarcinoma. The CD4 and CD8 labels of this study may be unreliable.

With regard to this clonotype: As the CDR3 is not closed by the conserved phenylalanine or tryptophan, this likely results from a read error. No DNA is shown, since the ends of the CDR3 on it are uncertain; the CDR3 is the one TCRdb lists. The chain carries TRBV7-6 and TRBJ2-3; the table gives TRBD2 as D, unverified against the DNA. Germline V gives CDR1 SGHVS, CDR2 FNYEAQ. From its first to its last residue, the CDR3 has 16 amino acids. CDR3 protein: CASSQSAGTSTDPRSS.

Of note for this clonotype: Germline is not matched at one junction end, which may reflect a read error. The CDR3 here is CSARLAGGQGTQYF. The CDR3 DNA is TGCAGTGCTAGACTAGCGGGGGGTCAAGGGACCCAGTACTTC. The chain combines TRBV20-1 with TRBJ2-1, with 11 nucleotides matching TRBD2. The DNA end is more similar to TRBJ2-5, so the J call may be wrong. There are 14 residues in the CDR3. The germline V gene has CDR1 DFQATT and CDR2 SNEGSKA (reference sequence).

As regards this clonotype: The conserved final phenylalanine or tryptophan is absent from the CDR3, which likely points to a read error. The V call is TRBV4-1, the J call TRBJ2-5, with 8 bases aligning to TRBD2. The J call may be faulty, since TRBJ2-1 better matches the DNA end. Germline CDR1 reads MGHRA; CDR2 reads YSYEKL. The CDR3 is made up of 15 amino acids. CDR3 nucleotide sequence: TGCGCCAGCAGCCAGGTAACGAGAGCGGGAGAGACCCAGTTCTTG. It translates to CASSQVTRAGETQFL.

Relative to its sample, this clonotype is medium-sized. The V and J genes are TRBV6-5 and TRBJ2-3; D is unclear. V was shortened by 0 bases and J by 9 bases, with 4 bases between the two germline ends. CDR1 and CDR2 from the germline V gene are MNHEY and SVGAGI. This CDR3 spans 11 amino acids. CDR3 loop: CASSYSRTQYF. CDR3 nucleotide sequence: TGTGCCAGCAGTTACTCGAGAACGCAGTATTTT.

The rearrangement joins TRBV4-1 to TRBJ2-3; the match to TRBD2 covers 7 bases. The CDR3 consists of 15 residues. Germline V gives CDR1 MGHRA, CDR2 YSYEKL. Trimming at V came to 5 bases and at J to 2 bases, leaving 7 bases not matched to a gene. The CDR3 sequence is CASSFQRGPTDTQYF. CDR3 DNA sequence: TGCGCCAGCAGCTTCCAGCGGGGCCCCACAGATACGCAGTATTTT.

In the case of this clonotype: The missing conserved phenylalanine or tryptophan at the end of this CDR3 makes a read error likely. The J gene is TRBJ2-5, the V gene TRBV6-5; the D is unclear. This CDR3 is built from 13 residues. Germline CDR1 and CDR2: MNHEY and SVGAGI. Deletions cut 11 bases from V and 6 bases from J, with 19 bases between. The CDR3 protein is CAGCSLVQKTQYS. The DNA for the CDR3 is TGTGCCGGCTGTTCCCTGGTGCAAAAGACCCAGTACTCG.

In this sample, this clonotype is medium-sized. The chain has TRBV10-3 and TRBJ2-5; unclear D gene. Deletions cut 0 bases from V and 2 bases from J, with 7 bases between. The germline V gene has CDR1 ENHRY and CDR2 SYGVKD. The CDR3 extends over 14 amino acids. In DNA form, the CDR3 reads TGTGCCATCAGTGAGTCGGCAGTTCAAGAGACCCAGTACTTC. It yields the protein CAISESAVQETQYF.

This CDR3 reads CASSEVSGSGYNEQFF. In DNA, the CDR3 is TGTGCCAGCAGTGAGGTTAGCGGGAGTGGCTACAATGAGCAGTTCTTC. The rearrangement links TRBV6-4 to TRBJ2-1, with 9 bases matching TRBD2. With 3 bases clipped from V and 3 bases from J, the junction kept 6 bases outside the gene matches. Germline-derived CDR1 and CDR2 are MRHNA and SNTAGT. This CDR3 is 16 amino acids long.

Only a few counts were recorded for this clonotype. The rearrangement uses TRBV20-1 and TRBJ2-1; 9 nucleotides line up with TRBD2. The CDR3 spans 18 residues. V lost 0 bases, J lost 4 bases, and 13 bases stayed unmatched. Germline CDR1 DFQATT, CDR2 SNEGSKA (reference sequence). The CDR3 DNA sequence: TGCAGTGCTAGAGAGGCCCTCGGGGGGACTAGCTCTTACAATGAGCAGTTCTTC. Amino acid sequence: CSAREALGGTSSYNEQFF.

This clonotype was picked up a small number of times. The gene calls are TRBV5-1 and TRBJ2-5; D could derive from TRBD1 or TRBD2 (5 bases each). CDR3 size: 15 residues. The V end lost 3 bases, the J end lost 5 bases, and 17 bases lay between the germline ends. Per the germline V gene, CDR1 is SGHRS and CDR2 is YFSETQ. The CDR3 sequence: CASSSAGASRETQYF. The CDR3 region has the DNA TGCGCCAGCAGCTCGGCCGGGGCCTCGAGGGAGACCCAGTACTTC. Full variable domain (outside the CDR3, taken from reference TRBV5-1 and TRBJ2-5): KAGVTQTPRYLIKTRGQQVTLSCSPISGHRSVSWYQQTPGQGLQFLFEYFSETQRNKGNFPGRFSGRQFSNSRSEMNVSTLELGDSALYLCASSSAGASRETQYFGPGTRLLVL.

The chain joins TRBV10-3 to TRBJ2-5; possibly TRBD2 for D (6 bases). The CDR3 is 14 amino acids. V dropped 6 bases and J dropped 5 bases, with 16 bases sitting between them. Germline lookup yields CDR1 ENHRY and CDR2 SYGVKD. This chain's CDR3 is CAISLEEGSETQYF. The CDR3 region has the DNA TGTGCCATCAGCCTAGAGGAGGGGTCGGAGACCCAGTACTTC.

The genes are TRBV6-5 and TRBJ2-5; 7 bases align to TRBD1. The J call may be incorrect, as the DNA end agrees better with TRBJ2-7. The CDR3 consists of 13 residues. The germline gives CDR1 MNHEY, CDR2 SVGAGI. CDR3 region: CASSFLQGREQYF. The DNA of the CDR3 is TGTGCCAGCAGTTTCCTACAGGGGCGCGAGCAGTACTTC.

This sequence joins TRBV20-1 and TRBJ2-3; 12 nucleotides align to TRBD2. V shed 4 bases and J 4 bases; nucleotides not matched to a gene: 6. The CDR3 extends over 15 amino acids. Per the germline V gene, CDR1 is DFQATT and CDR2 is SNEGSKA (reference sequence). The CDR3 nucleotides are TGCAGTGCTAACGGACTAGCGGGGTCATCAGATACGCAGTATTTT. The encoded protein is CSANGLAGSSDTQYF.

This clonotype was counted only a few times. The chain is built from TRBV10-1 and TRBJ2-3; 10 positions agree with TRBD2. Germline CDR1 and CDR2: WNHNN and SYGVQD (reference sequence). The CDR3 sequence is 16 residues long. After removal of 5 bases from V and 3 bases from J, the junction contained 8 bases not matched to a gene. The CDR3 loop is CASSPWVAGGTDTQYF. The CDR3 DNA reads TGCGCCAGCAGTCCTTGGGTAGCGGGAGGTACAGATACGCAGTATTTT.

The rearrangement links TRBV25-1 to TRBJ1-1; D is unclear. The V gene's germline CDR1 is MGHDK and CDR2 SYGVNS. The germline V and J ends were trimmed by 4 bases and 8 bases, with 11 bases remaining between them. This CDR3 is built from 12 residues. The CDR3 sequence: CASSGRLWEAFF. In DNA form, the CDR3 reads TGTGCCAGCAGTGGACGACTCTGGGAAGCTTTCTTT.

The V and J genes are TRBV10-2 and TRBJ1-2; TRBD1 might be the D (6 bases). Germline CDR1 reads WSHSY; CDR2 reads SAAADI. The CDR3 contains 13 residues. Trimming cost V 2 bases and J 4 bases, with 8 bases left between them. The CDR3 region is CASSETGTYGYTF. Written as DNA, the CDR3 is TGCGCCAGCAGTGAGACAGGGACCTATGGCTACACCTTC.

This clonotype was seen many times. The chain is built from TRBV7-2 and TRBJ1-1; D not resolved. CDR3 size: 13 residues. The germline gives CDR1 SGHTA, CDR2 FQGNSA. V was clipped by 0 bases and J by 2 bases, with 4 bases between them. In nucleotides, the CDR3 is TGTGCCAGCAGCTTAGCAATAAACACTGAAGCTTTCTTT. Translation: CASSLAINTEAFF.

CDR3 DNA: TGCGCCAGCAGCCAAGTAAGGACTGAGCAGTTCTTC. It specifies CASSQVRTEQFF. The rearrangement links TRBV4-1 to TRBJ2-1; D gene ambiguous. The V end was cut by 1 base, the J end by 9 bases, with 7 bases between. From germline, CDR1 is MGHRA and CDR2 YSYEKL. The CDR3 extends over 12 amino acids.

As for this clonotype: The junction differs from germline at one of its ends, possibly a read error. V is TRBV11-2 and J is TRBJ2-3, with D perhaps TRBD1 or TRBD2 (5 bases each). This CDR3 comprises 15 residues. The germline gives CDR1 SGHAT, CDR2 FQNNGV. Written as DNA, the CDR3 is TGTGCCAGGGGCCCGGGGCTTTCCGGCACAGATACGCAGTACTTT. Protein sequence: CARGPGLSGTDTQYF.

The chain carries TRBV12-3 or TRBV12-4 and TRBJ2-3; the D call may be TRBD1 or TRBD2 (7 bases each). V lost 2 bases, J lost 2 bases, and 14 bases lay in between. The CDR3 has 16 amino acids. CDR3 residues: CASSLQQGGITDTQYF. Written as DNA, the CDR3 is TGTGCCAGCAGTTTACAGCAGGGGGGGATCACAGATACGCAGTATTTT.

CDR3 region: CASSRSLEETQYF. The CDR3 coding sequence is TGTGCCAGCAGCCGTTCGTTGGAGGAGACCCAGTACTTC. The V and J genes are TRBV6-1 and TRBJ2-5; D gene ambiguous. The CDR3 spans 13 residues. Germline-derived CDR1 and CDR2 are MNHNS and SASEGT. V was pared by 6 bases and J by 5 bases, with 13 bases between.

The chain uses TRBV10-1 and TRBJ2-4; possibly TRBD1 or TRBD2 for D (5 bases each). This CDR3 contains 15 residues. In germline, CDR1 is WNHNN, CDR2 SYGVQD (reference sequence). Deletions cut 8 bases from V and 0 bases from J, with 14 bases between. This CDR3 is CASVLRGKAKNIQYF. The CDR3 DNA reads TGCGCCAGCGTCTTGAGGGGAAAAGCCAAAAACATTCAGTACTTC.

For this clonotype: This could be a read error, since a much larger clone is one nucleotide away. The V gene is TRBV10-3, the J gene TRBJ2-3, with TRBD2 matching over 8 bases. The germline CDR1 and CDR2 sequences are ENHRY and SYGVKD. This CDR3 contains 13 residues. The DNA for the CDR3 is TGTGCCACCCGGGGGGGTCTCACAGAGACGCAGTATTTT. This translates into CATRGGLTETQYF.

In its sample, this clonotype was seen once. The genes are TRBV5-1 and TRBJ1-1, with D uncertain. The CDR3 consists of 13 residues. V was shortened by 5 bases and J by 0 bases, with 8 bases between the two germline ends. The germline V gene has CDR1 SGHRS and CDR2 YFSETQ. CDR3 nucleotide sequence: TGCGCCAGCAGACTGTGGTTGAACACTGAAGCTTTCTTT. Encoded protein: CASRLWLNTEAFF.

This clonotype was seen only a few times. The chain is built from TRBV6-1 and TRBJ2-2, with D unclear. The CDR3 sequence is 14 residues long. Germline CDR1 reads MNHNS; CDR2 reads SASEGT. Deletions cut 6 bases from V and 7 bases from J, with 15 bases between. CDR3 in amino acids: CASSQSGFVGELFF. The CDR3 DNA reads TGTGCCAGCAGCCAATCTGGATTTGTCGGGGAGCTGTTTTTT.

This clonotype ranks as medium-sized. This sequence joins TRBV6-1 and TRBJ2-1, with TRBD2 identical over 9 bases. Germline loops: CDR1 MNHNS, CDR2 SASEGT. Germline trimming cut 6 bases from V and 10 bases from J; bases unmatched to any gene: 10. The CDR3 spans 14 residues. DNA of the CDR3: TGTGCCAGCAGGTCGTATAGCGGGGGCCAGGAGCAGTTCTTC. This codes for CASRSYSGGQEQFF.

This clonotype was observed a single time. The chain joins TRBV6-1 to TRBJ2-2; D is uncertain. The CDR3 has 13 residues. Trimming pared 5 bases from V and 12 bases from J, leaving 16 bases between. In germline, CDR1 is MNHNS, CDR2 SASEGT. This chain's CDR3 is CASSQNPTEKLFF. CDR3 bases: TGTGCCAGCAGTCAAAACCCCACAGAGAAGCTGTTTTTT.